Shown below are 8 T cell receptor beta chains from a single sample sequenced in a study of OX40 agonist ivuxolimab in advanced cancers. Assay: immunoSEQ multiplex PCR; the TCRdb copy retains only in-frame clones and omits some. The sample comprises about 84,000 clones, more than 70% of which are singletons, and approximately 0.2% rests with the top ten. Here the sequenced sample was CD4+ or CD8+ T cells sorted from blood, taken in a trial of the OX40 agonist ivuxolimab. These receptors all come from an adult with an advanced solid tumor such as melanoma, head and neck, liver or kidney cancer.

The rearrangement links TRBV7-5 to TRBJ1-1. TRBV7-5 is deemed a pseudogene. CDR3 length: 16 amino acids. The CDR3 sequence is CVRSLFAGWGVVKAFF. The CDR3, as DNA: TGTGTCAGAAGCTTATTTGCGGGTTGGGGGGTAGTGAAAGCTTTCTTT.

This clone was recorded only once. The chain uses TRBV5-4 and TRBJ2-7; the D call may be TRBD1 or TRBD2 (6 bases each). V lost 3 bases to trimming and J lost 0 bases, with 13 bases between them. Germline CDR1 is SGHNT and CDR2 is YYREEE (reference sequence). The CDR3 has 15 residues. The CDR3 sequence is CASSSTGGGSYEQYF. DNA of the CDR3: TGTGCCAGCAGCTCGACAGGAGGGGGCTCCTACGAGCAGTACTTC.

The V gene is TRBV10-3, the J gene TRBJ1-3; 7 bases align to TRBD1. Germline V gene sequence: CDR1 ENHRY, CDR2 SYGVKD. This CDR3 has 17 amino acids. J gave up 4 bases and V 2 bases, and 11 bases lay outside the gene matches. DNA for the CDR3: TGTGCCATCAGTGAGCCCACGCAGGGGGGGCCAGGAAACACCATATATTTT. Residues: CAISEPTQGGPGNTIYF.

The chain recombines TRBV6-1 with TRBJ1-3; D is unresolved. Germline V CDR1 and CDR2: MNHNS, SASEGT. The length of the CDR3 is 12 residues. V was pared by 2 bases and J by 4 bases, with 3 bases between. The CDR3 is CASSEQGNTIYF. In DNA, the CDR3 is TGTGCCAGCAGTGAACAGGGAAACACCATATATTTT.

The chain employs TRBV11-3 and TRBJ2-1; TRBD1 might be the D (5 bases). The CDR3 totals 15 residues. Trimming shortened V by 1 base and J by 4 bases, and 11 bases separated the two germline ends. Germline V gene lookup returns CDR1 SGHNT and CDR2 YENEEA. The CDR3: CASSLGQGSYNEQFF. In DNA, the CDR3 is TGTGCCAGCAGCTTAGGTCAGGGTTCATACAATGAGCAGTTCTTC.

The V and J genes are TRBV6-1 and TRBJ1-5; D not resolved. The CDR3 runs 15 residues. Germline loops: CDR1 MNHNS, CDR2 SASEGT. V dropped 3 bases and J dropped 3 bases, with 12 bases sitting between them. The chain's CDR3 is CASSERWMNNQPQHF. The CDR3 DNA is TGTGCCAGCAGTGAGCGTTGGATGAACAATCAGCCCCAGCATTTT.

The chain recombines TRBV28 with TRBJ1-2; possibly TRBD1 for D (5 bases). Germline lookup yields CDR1 MDHEN and CDR2 SYDVKM. The CDR3 sequence is 17 residues long. Trimming pared 3 bases from V and 8 bases from J, leaving 25 bases between. The DNA for the CDR3 is TGTGCCAGCAGTTTTCGTCCCAGGGCCTCGTTTGTACGGGGCTACACCTTC. It specifies CASSFRPRASFVRGYTF.

V gene TRBV6-5 combines with J gene TRBJ1-2, with D possibly TRBD1 on 5 matching bases. CDR1 and CDR2 (germline): MNHEY, SVGAGI. Trimming shortened V by 7 bases and J by 10 bases, and 16 bases separated the two germline ends. The length of the CDR3 is 12 residues. CDR3 protein: CASTKGTSSYTF. In DNA, the CDR3 is TGTGCCAGCACCAAAGGGACCAGCTCCTACACCTTC.